The 22 T cell receptor beta chains below were found in one sample sequenced in a study of blood T cell repertoires in COVID-19. This table comes from immunoSEQ multiplex PCR, and its TCRdb copy is limited to in-frame clones, with some not included. This table has approximately 45,000 clones, about 90% appearing once. Sample: peripheral blood. All receptors derive from a human donor in a cohort sampled during active COVID-19.

This chain connects TRBV7-8 to TRBJ2-7; 7 nucleotides match TRBD1. Germline trimming cut 1 base from V and 3 bases from J; bases unmatched to any gene: 3. CDR1 is SGHVS, CDR2 FQNEAQ, per germline. CDR3 length: 14 residues. CDR3 in DNA: TGTGCCAGCAGCTTAGTGGGACAGAACTACGAGCAGTACTTC. This encodes CASSLVGQNYEQYF.

This clone appeared a few times. The gene calls are TRBV28 and TRBJ1-2; the match to TRBD1 covers 7 bases. V shed 7 bases and J 8 bases; nucleotides not matched to a gene: 7. Germline lookup yields CDR1 MDHEN and CDR2 SYDVKM. The CDR3 spans 12 residues. The CDR3 loop reads CASTLTGAGYTF. DNA of the CDR3: TGTGCCAGCACCTTAACAGGGGCGGGCTACACCTTC.

The J gene is TRBJ2-3, the V gene TRBV28; D might be TRBD2 (5 bases). Germline loops: CDR1 MDHEN, CDR2 SYDVKM. The CDR3 loop spans 15 amino acids. Trimming stripped 6 bases from V and 4 bases from J, with 17 bases between. The CDR3 sequence is CASSLDLPGADTQYF. The CDR3 region has the DNA TGTGCCAGCAGCTTAGACCTACCCGGGGCAGATACGCAGTATTTT.

This chain uses TRBV10-3 with TRBJ2-7, with 13 nucleotides matching TRBD2. CDR1 is ENHRY, CDR2 SYGVKD, per germline. Losses at the gene ends were 2 bases for V and 3 bases for J; bases not matched to a gene: 4. This CDR3 contains 16 residues. The CDR3: CAISEIRLAGGYEQYF. Here the CDR3 DNA reads TGTGCCATCAGTGAGATTCGACTAGCGGGAGGCTACGAGCAGTACTTC.

This chain connects TRBV7-3 to TRBJ1-6; D gene unclear. Germline V gives CDR1 SGHTA, CDR2 FQGTGA. V dropped 2 bases and J dropped 10 bases, with 12 bases sitting between them. The CDR3 is 14 amino acids. CDR3: CASSLAGLKSPLHF. CDR3 coding DNA: TGTGCCAGCAGCTTAGCAGGTCTGAAATCACCCCTCCACTTT.

The chain employs TRBV4-1 and TRBJ2-1, with D perhaps matching TRBD2 (6 bases). This CDR3 has 14 residues. Trimming cost V 4 bases and J 9 bases, with 16 bases left between them. Per the germline V gene, CDR1 is MGHRA and CDR2 is YSYEKL. For the CDR3, the DNA is TGCGCCAGCAGCCCTGGAGGGGCGCGGAGTGAGCAGTTCTTC. It codes for CASSPGGARSEQFF.

This clone was detected once. V usage is TRBV11-1 and J usage is TRBJ2-5; 12 bases are a match to TRBD2. The CDR3 has 15 amino acids. Looked up from germline, CDR1 is SGHAT and CDR2 is FQDESV (reference sequence). The V segment lost 7 bases and the J segment 2 bases; nucleotides outside the gene matches: 5. CDR3 sequence (DNA): TGTGCCAGCACCCAGCTAGCGGGAGGGCAAGAGACCCAGTACTTC. Translated, it gives CASTQLAGGQETQYF.

The V gene is TRBV7-8, the J gene TRBJ2-3, with a weak D call TRBD1 (5 bases). The germline V and J ends were trimmed by 5 bases and 7 bases, with 22 bases remaining between them. The CDR3 is 16 amino acids. Germline V gene sequence: CDR1 SGHVS, CDR2 FQNEAQ. The CDR3 region has the DNA TGTGCCAGCAGCGTGTCGACGGGCTCCACAGGCCATACGCAGTATTTT. Protein product: CASSVSTGSTGHTQYF. Using reference TRBV7-8 and TRBJ2-3 for the parts outside the CDR3, the full variable domain is GAGVSQSPRYKVAKRGQDVALRCDPISGHVSLFWYQQALGQGPEFLTYFQNEAQLDKSGLPSDRFFAERPEGSVSTLKIQRTQQEDSAVYLCASSVSTGSTGHTQYFGPGTRLTVL.

The chain combines TRBV6-1 with TRBJ2-1; D remains ambiguous. CDR3 length: 14 residues. Germline CDR1 MNHNS, CDR2 SASEGT. V dropped 3 bases and J dropped 6 bases, with 12 bases sitting between them. CDR3 amino acids: CASSDSPRLNEQFF. In DNA, the CDR3 is TGTGCCAGCAGTGATTCTCCCAGGCTCAATGAGCAGTTCTTC.

The rearrangement joins TRBV16 to TRBJ2-7, with D unclear. The germline CDR1 and CDR2 sequences are KGHSY and FQNENV. Trimming pared 3 bases from V and 4 bases from J, leaving 7 bases between. The CDR3 covers 12 residues. CDR3 sequence reads: CASSHVSYEQYF. CDR3 bases: TGTGCCAGCAGCCACGTTTCTTACGAGCAGTACTTC.

The chain links TRBV6-2 or TRBV6-3 to TRBJ2-1; 8 bases align to TRBD2. CDR1 MNHEY and CDR2 SVGEGT come from the germline V gene. The CDR3 extends over 16 amino acids. V dropped 3 bases and J dropped 1; count of bases not matched to a gene: 5. The CDR3 sequence: CASSYSGKGSYNEQFF. The DNA for the CDR3 is TGTGCCAGCAGTTATAGCGGGAAGGGATCCTACAATGAGCAGTTCTTC.

This chain joins TRBV19 and TRBJ1-2; maybe TRBD1 (5 bases). The CDR3 has 16 amino acids. Germline CDR1 and CDR2: LNHDA and SQIVND (reference sequence). Trimming left V 1 base short and J 2 bases short, with 14 bases between. CDR3 in amino acids: CASSIAQGSSNYGYTF. For the CDR3, the DNA is TGTGCCAGTAGTATAGCCCAGGGCAGCTCGAACTATGGCTACACCTTC.

V gene TRBV6-5 combines with J gene TRBJ2-7, with 9 bases identical to TRBD1. V trimming: 6 bases; J trimming: 6 bases; junction bases outside the gene matches: 3. The CDR3 totals 12 residues. Per germline, CDR1 MNHEY and CDR2 SVGAGI. The CDR3 DNA reads as TGTGCCAGCAGCCGGGACAGGGTCGAGCAGTACTTC. Amino acid sequence: CASSRDRVEQYF.

This rearrangement joins TRBV27 to TRBJ2-7; 9 bases map to TRBD1. CDR3 length equals 12 residues. Germline V gives CDR1 MNHEY, CDR2 SMNVEV (reference sequence). With V trimmed by 6 bases and J by 3 bases, 0 bases remained unmatched. The chain's CDR3 is CASRTGGYEQYF. In nucleotides, the CDR3 is TGTGCCAGCAGGACAGGGGGCTACGAGCAGTACTTC.

The V call is TRBV5-8, the J call TRBJ1-2; D remains ambiguous. V lost 0 bases, J lost 5 bases, and 8 bases lay in between. The CDR3 is made up of 13 amino acids. Per germline, CDR1 SGHTS and CDR2 YDEGEE. CDR3 bases: TGTGCCAGCAGCTTGGAGGTGAGGTATGGCTACACCTTC. Its translation: CASSLEVRYGYTF.

V and J are TRBV5-1 and TRBJ2-7, with D perhaps matching TRBD2 (5 bases). V dropped 6 bases and J dropped 3 bases, with 16 bases sitting between them. This CDR3 contains 14 residues. The germline V gene encodes CDR1 SGHRS and CDR2 YFSETQ. The CDR3 DNA reads as TGCGCCAGCATGCCTCTGGCGGGCTTCTACGAGCAGTACTTC. Translation gives CASMPLAGFYEQYF.

This chain joins TRBV9 and TRBJ2-1, with 7 bases identical to TRBD2. The CDR3 is 14 residues long. The trim removed 4 bases at V and 9 bases at J, leaving 10 bases unmatched. Per the germline V gene, CDR1 is SGDLS and CDR2 is YYNGEE. In DNA form, the CDR3 reads TGTGCCAGCAGCCAGGCCCCTACGGGGGGTGAGCAGTTCTTC. Residues: CASSQAPTGGEQFF.

The genes are TRBV5-6 and TRBJ1-5; D ambiguous. The germline V gene encodes CDR1 SGHDT and CDR2 YYEEEE. The CDR3 extends over 12 amino acids. Between the trimmed V and J ends, which lost 3 bases and 7 bases, there was a span of 8 bases. The CDR3 region is CASSYPGQPQHF. The CDR3 DNA reads as TGTGCCAGCAGCTACCCCGGGCAGCCCCAGCATTTT. The whole variable domain, remainder taken from reference TRBV5-6 and TRBJ1-5, is DAGVTQSPTHLIKTRGQQVTLRCSPKSGHDTVSWYQQALGQGPQFIFQYYEEEERQRGNFPDRFSGHQFPNYSSELNVNALLLGDSALYLCASSYPGQPQHFGDGTRLSIL.

Only a few counts were recorded for this clone. The chain joins TRBV6-6 to TRBJ2-7; D call uncertain. The germline CDR1 and CDR2 sequences are MNHNY and SVGAGI (reference sequence). Deletions cut 4 bases from V and 3 bases from J, with 4 bases between. The CDR3 contains 11 residues. In nucleotides, the CDR3 is TGTGCCAGCAGTTTTAACTACGAGCAGTACTTC. It specifies CASSFNYEQYF.

The CDR3 loop reads CASSPFPRQAGSSYNEQFF. CDR3 DNA sequence: TGTGCCAGCAGCCCCTTCCCCAGACAGGCAGGAAGCTCCTACAATGAGCAGTTCTTC. This rearrangement joins TRBV7-3 to TRBJ2-1; TRBD1 is a possible D gene (6 bases). V gave up 5 bases and J gave up 0 bases, with 23 bases separating them. From germline, CDR1 is SGHTA and CDR2 FQGTGA. CDR3 size: 19 residues.

The chain joins TRBV27 to TRBJ2-7; possible D gene TRBD1, 6 bases. Germline loops: CDR1 MNHEY, CDR2 SMNVEV (reference sequence). V was clipped by 6 bases and J by 3 bases, with 9 bases between them. The CDR3 has 12 amino acids. The CDR3 sequence: CASSRGGYEQYF. CDR3 DNA sequence: TGTGCCAGCAGCCGAGGGGGCTACGAGCAGTACTTC.

This clone was seen a few times. The V gene is TRBV29-1, the J gene TRBJ2-1; possibly TRBD2 for D (6 bases). The CDR3 is made up of 15 amino acids. Germline assignment: CDR1 SQVTM and CDR2 ANQGSEA. V was pared by 6 bases and J by 10 bases, with 25 bases between. Here the CDR3 reads CSVDLGASAGPEQFF. CDR3 nucleotide sequence: TGCAGCGTCGACCTAGGGGCTAGCGCGGGCCCGGAGCAGTTCTTC.